This T cell receptor (beta chain) is from a study of blood T cells in healthy people across ages. CDR3 length: 13 residues. Germline V CDR1 and CDR2: SGHRS, YFSETQ. A second PCR, run for about 6 to 11 cycles, used a sample-barcoded 5' primer plus a J-beta primer mix. One entry per CDR3 protein results from TCRdb running MiXCR on the 5' RACE reads. The sample lists 1.5 million or so distinct CDR3 sequences; 40% to 45% were seen once. Staff drew around 10 milliliters of peripheral blood from each donor. This TCR came from a woman between 18 and 29 years old in good health. The chain joins TRBV5-1 to TRBJ2-1; possible D gene TRBD1, 5 bases. The J call may be wrong; the DNA end is better matched by TRBJ2-7. Specimen: blood. CDR3 residues: CASAWQGRDEQYF. In DNA, the CDR3 is TGCGCCAGCGCGTGGCAGGGCAGAGACGAGCAGTACTTC.